This T cell receptor (beta chain) originates from a study of T-cell reconstitution after alpha-beta-depleted transplantation in children. Preparation of the TCRbeta library was carried out with unique molecular identifiers. TCRdb independently ran MiXCR on the PCR reads; one entry per CDR3 protein. The data contain about 460,000 distinct CDR3 sequences, roughly a tenth of them singletons. The CDR3 extends over 12 amino acids. Per the germline V gene, CDR1 is DFQATT and CDR2 is SNEGSKA (reference sequence). Germline trimming cut 7 bases from V and 0 bases from J; bases unmatched to any gene: 1. Study results and limitations: Surviving recipient T cells and thymic progenitors produced the high day-60 TCRbeta diversity seen in some patients.

This clonotype was detected ten times or more. Its target is not known. The source was PBMCs, collected before TCRalphabeta/CD19-depleted stem cell transplant. The rearrangement links TRBV20-1 to TRBJ2-7, with TRBD2 matching 9 bases. The TCR comes from a child younger than 10 with inherited bone marrow failure, due to receive a stem cell transplant. The CDR3 region has the DNA TGCAGTGGCGGGAGGGACTCCTACGAGCAGTACTTC. Translated, it gives CSGGRDSYEQYF.